The source of this T cell receptor beta chain is a study of shared clonotypes between healthy human individuals. Findings of the study overall: Naive subsets typically showed greater estimated richness than memory subsets.

TCRdb keeps only in-frame clones here, not all; method: immunoSEQ multiplex PCR. Here the sample spans roughly 660,000 clones, around 91% being singletons. As for this clone: What it recognizes is unknown.

Germline lookup yields CDR1 MNHNS and CDR2 SASEGT. Trimming took 1 base from V and 3 from J, leaving 16 bases between them. There are 16 residues in the CDR3. The specimen was memory CD8+ T cells from PBMCs. Subset in this sample: CD45RO+ cells pooled with CCR7-negative TemRA cells. The source is a man younger than 35 in good health. Some clones in this sample may be carry-over from other donors' samples. The chain couples TRBV6-1 to TRBJ2-7, with unresolved D. CDR3 sequence: CASSEGVNWVDYEQYF. The CDR3 nucleotides read TGTGCCAGCAGTGAAGGGGTCAACTGGGTTGACTACGAGCAGTACTTC.